This T cell receptor beta chain originates from a study of blood T cells in healthy people across ages. The study's findings and limits: Roughly linearly, TCR beta diversity per million T cells fell as age increased.

The CDR3 contains 15 residues. Germline CDR1 MGHRA, CDR2 YSYEKL. The V end was cut by 2 bases, the J end by 7 bases, with 18 bases between. Then a second PCR, running roughly 7 to 11 cycles, was carried out with a sample-barcoded 5' primer and a J-beta primer mix. All samples gave at least 2.5 million CDR3-containing paired-end reads. MiXCR was run by TCRdb on the 5' RACE reads, yielding one entry per CDR3 protein. Counted here are 1.2 million to 1.5 million distinct CDR3 sequences, roughly 60% occurring once; the ten biggest clones make up 6.7%. This clonotype was seen a handful of times. The antigen is not known. Peripheral blood was drawn, roughly 10 milliliters per donor. The extraction recovered at least 5 micrograms of total RNA per sample.

The TCR was taken from a man aged 18 to 30 in good health. This chain links TRBV4-1 with TRBJ2-7, with D possibly being TRBD2 (5 bases). The specimen sequenced was blood. The chain's CDR3 is CASSQFLGLEGEQYF. The DNA for the CDR3 is TGCGCCAGCAGCCAATTCTTGGGCCTAGAGGGAGAGCAGTACTTC.